Included here is one TCR beta chain sequence, with context. Its antigen is not known. One end of the junction is discordant with germline, which a read error may explain. This sample is part of a study of T cell repertoires in cytomegalovirus infection. Whole-study context: Newly reported HLA-C-restricted and thoroughly characterized HLA-B-restricted CMV epitopes were employed. Public TCR beta signatures marked donors with CMV infection and the matching HLA. General study results and limits: The ex vivo response was dominated by HLA-C-restricted CMV-specific TCR beta clonotypes. Pooled public TCR beta family frequency picked out CMV carriers with the relevant HLA.

Per the germline V gene, CDR1 is SGHTA and CDR2 is FQGTGA. CDR3 length: 17 amino acids. TCRdb re-called the reads through MiXCR, storing one row per CDR3 protein. The sample yields fewer than 1,000,000 distinct CDR3 sequences, 30% to 40% seen once. The chain links TRBV7-3 to TRBJ2-1, with 10 bases lining up with TRBD2. This receptor was taken from a human donor in good health (CMV status not recorded). Some clones in this sample may be carry-over from other donors' samples. The source was cultured CD8+ T cells from PBMCs, collected from culture after CMV antigen stimulation. The CDR3 reads CACSLLAGGYTYNEQFF. The CDR3 DNA follows: TGTGCCTGCAGCTTATTAGCGGGGGGTTATACCTACAATGAGCAGTTCTTC. Filled out from reference TRBV7-3 and TRBJ2-1, the complete variable domain reads GAGVSQTPSNKVTEKGKYVELRCDPISGHTALYWYRQSLGQGPEFLIYFQGTGAADDSGLPNDRFFAVRPEGSVSTLKIQRTERGDSAVYLCACSLLAGGYTYNEQFFGPGTRLTVL.